The source of this T cell receptor (beta chain) is a study of T cells in Graves' hyperthyroidism and ophthalmopathy. Study observations and caveats: Most thyroid clonotypes expanded above 0.001 appeared in blood too. Ophthalmopathy was told apart from stable hyperthyroidism by a 13 V-J model.

CDR3 length equals 14 residues. Germline CDR1 SGHTS, CDR2 YDEGEE. Trimming removed 3 bases at V and 5 bases at J, with 14 bases between. Amplification of TCR beta CDR3 regions used RNA as the template. RT-PCR in the first round (using the HTBI primer set) targeted the TCR CDR3. Each CDR3 protein gets one entry after TCRdb re-called the multiplex PCR reads with MiXCR. The sample has more than 550,000 distinct CDR3 sequences; roughly 17% are singletons. This clonotype was picked up many times. Its matching antigen is unknown. The chain links TRBV5-8 to TRBJ1-1; D is unclear. The receptor was isolated from a man in his fifties with Graves' hyperthyroidism. The specimen was blood. The CDR3 spells CASSYTSRETEAFF. CDR3 sequence (DNA): TGTGCCAGCAGCTACACCTCTCGGGAAACTGAAGCTTTCTTT.